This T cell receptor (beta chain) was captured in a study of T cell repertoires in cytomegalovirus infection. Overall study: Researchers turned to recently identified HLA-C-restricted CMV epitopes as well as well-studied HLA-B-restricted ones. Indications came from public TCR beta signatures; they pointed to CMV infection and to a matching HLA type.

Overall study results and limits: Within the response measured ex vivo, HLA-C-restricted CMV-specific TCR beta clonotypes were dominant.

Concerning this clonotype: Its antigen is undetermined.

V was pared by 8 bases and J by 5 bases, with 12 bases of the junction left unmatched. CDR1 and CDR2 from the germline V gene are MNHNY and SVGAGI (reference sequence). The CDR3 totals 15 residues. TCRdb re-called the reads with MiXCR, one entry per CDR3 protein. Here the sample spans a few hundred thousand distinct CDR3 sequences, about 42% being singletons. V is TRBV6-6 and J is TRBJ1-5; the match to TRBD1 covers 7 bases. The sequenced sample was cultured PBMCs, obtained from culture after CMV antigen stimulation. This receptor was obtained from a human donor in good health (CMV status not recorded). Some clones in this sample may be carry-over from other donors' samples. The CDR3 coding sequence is TGTGCCAGCGGCACGGAGGGGGCGGCTTATCAGCCCCAGCATTTT. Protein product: CASGTEGAAYQPQHF.